The TCR beta chain described here comes from a study of blood T cell repertoires in COVID-19. On the study more broadly: COVID-19 samples, acute and convalescent, were from the United States, Italy and Spain. PBMCs, B-cell-depleted T cells, or T cells were the source of the cDNA or gDNA that made up the material.

This CDR3 comprises 13 residues. V shed 10 bases and J 10 bases; nucleotides not matched to a gene: 8. The germline CDR1 and CDR2 sequences are MNHNY and SVGAGI (reference sequence). As originally analysed: From reference gene primer amplification, estimates of nucleated cell counts were derived. Repertoires were generated with immunoSEQ multiplex PCR, while TCRdb's copy carries only in-frame clones and drops some. The V and J calls and clone size come from that table; D and trimming were worked out from the DNA. The profile shows 400,000 to 450,000 clones, roughly 88% of them singletons. This sequence was found in a woman aged 45-59 years with COVID-19, enrolled during active disease. V usage is TRBV6-6 and J usage is TRBJ1-6; 9 bases align to TRBD1. The source material was peripheral blood. The chain's CDR3 is CATRRDRDSPLHF. CDR3 nucleotide sequence: TGTGCCACCCGACGGGACAGGGACTCACCCCTCCACTTT.